This TCR beta chain was captured in a study of molecular identifiers for immune sequencing clone quantification. The study, taken as a whole, reports: Jurkat TCR RNA spiked in from one cell could reportedly be detected among about 1.1 million naive cells.

Note on this clonotype: Its antigen is not identified.

The V and J ends lost 2 bases and 1 base respectively, with 11 bases between them. The CDR3 spans 15 residues. The V gene's germline CDR1 is KGHSH and CDR2 LQKENI. Using a CD8+CD4-CCR7+CD45RA+ phenotype, naive CD8 T cells were sorted. Previously described methods and listed TCR primers were used for bulk TCR libraries. Each CDR3 protein gets one entry after TCRdb re-called the PCR reads with MiXCR. The sample records about 510,000 distinct CDR3 sequences, around 23% being singletons. The TCR was taken from a human donor in good health. Some libraries in this study had Jurkat cell RNA spiked in. Sequencing input: naive CD8+ T cells from blood, with Jurkat cell RNA spiked in. Regarding subset: FACS-sorted CD8+CD4-CCR7+CD45RA+ naive T cells. The chain uses TRBV18 and TRBJ1-1; no clear D gene. CDR3 sequence reads: CASSPDLGRNTEAFF. Written as DNA, the CDR3 is TGTGCCAGCTCACCAGATCTGGGGAGGAACACTGAAGCTTTCTTT.